The 26 T cell receptor beta chains in this list originate from one sample, sequenced in a study of cytomegalovirus exposure and HLA in healthy donors. The PCR used 60 Vbeta and 13 Jbeta primers. The data were produced by immunoSEQ multiplex PCR, yet TCRdb's version contains in-frame clones alone and is incomplete. The repertoire holds approximately 160,000 clones, 80% seen once, with more than 5.5% in the top ten. Sequenced sample: PBMCs. Every receptor here comes from a young man in good health and CMV-seropositive.

This clone was picked up one time. This CDR3 reads CASSPLLAGGSPLHF. The CDR3, as DNA: TGTGCCAGCAGCCCCCTTTTAGCGGGCGGGTCACCCCTCCACTTT. The V call is TRBV7-2, the J call TRBJ1-6; D gene unclear. The CDR3 is 15 amino acids. The germline V and J ends were trimmed by 5 bases and 10 bases, with 18 bases remaining between them. Per germline, CDR1 SGHTA and CDR2 FQGNSA.

This chain links TRBV4-1 with TRBJ1-5, with a possible D match to TRBD1 (5 bases). Looked up from germline, CDR1 is MGHRA and CDR2 is YSYEKL. The V gene lost 0 bases and the J gene lost 1 base, with 10 bases spanning the gap. This CDR3 comprises 16 residues. CDR3 nucleotides: TGCGCCAGCAGCCAAGAAGTTCGACAGAGCAATCAGCCCCAGCATTTT. Its translation: CASSQEVRQSNQPQHF.

V gene TRBV14 combines with J gene TRBJ2-7; D might be TRBD1 (6 bases). CDR1 SGHDN and CDR2 FVKESK come from the germline V gene. V lost 4 bases to trimming and J lost 5 bases, with 24 bases between them. This CDR3 is 17 amino acids long. CDR3 bases: TGTGCCAGCAGCCCGACATCTTGGGTCACCAGGGGCCACGAGCAGTACTTC. It yields the protein CASSPTSWVTRGHEQYF.

The V gene is TRBV6-5, the J gene TRBJ2-1; 7 nucleotides align to TRBD2. Germline assignment: CDR1 MNHEY and CDR2 SVGAGI. This CDR3 is 12 amino acids long. Trimming at V came to 8 bases and at J to 5 bases, leaving 3 bases not matched to a gene. The CDR3: CASGRAHNEQFF. CDR3 sequence (DNA): TGTGCCAGCGGGAGGGCCCACAATGAGCAGTTCTTC.

The chain carries TRBV10-2 and TRBJ2-7; D unclear. Trimming stripped 7 bases from V and 2 bases from J, with 12 bases between. This CDR3 is 13 amino acids long. Germline loops: CDR1 WSHSY, CDR2 SAAADI. The CDR3 region has the DNA TGCGCCAGCATAGGCAGCGAGACCTACGAGCAGTACTTC. Amino acid sequence: CASIGSETYEQYF.

The rearrangement links TRBV6-1 to TRBJ2-5; D remains unclear. The CDR3 extends over 12 amino acids. Germline values: CDR1 MNHNS, CDR2 SASEGT. V dropped 6 bases and J dropped 5 bases, with 10 bases sitting between them. CDR3 coding DNA: TGTGCCAGCAGACACGTACAGGAGACCCAGTACTTC. It is translated as CASRHVQETQYF.

This clone has at least ten counts. The J gene is TRBJ2-1, the V gene TRBV7-6, with 7 bases matching TRBD1. CDR1 and CDR2 (germline): SGHVS, FNYEAQ. Trimming cost V 5 bases and J 5 bases; bases outside gene matches: 6. The CDR3 has 14 residues. CDR3 sequence reads: CASSTTGLDNEQFF. The CDR3 coding sequence is TGTGCCAGCAGCACGACAGGGTTGGACAATGAGCAGTTCTTC.

The chain has TRBV10-3 and TRBJ2-3; 10 bases align to TRBD1. With 4 bases clipped from V and 6 bases from J, the junction kept 4 bases outside the gene matches. CDR1 and CDR2 (germline): ENHRY, SYGVKD. The CDR3 has 14 amino acids. CDR3 in DNA: TGTGCCATCAGTGGGACAGGGGGATGGGATACGCAGTATTTT. Protein: CAISGTGGWDTQYF.

A few counts support this clone. The genes are TRBV19 and TRBJ1-4, with D possibly matching TRBD1 (5 bases). CDR3 size: 12 residues. Germline V gene data show CDR1 as LNHDA and CDR2 as SQIVND (reference sequence). V was pared by 10 bases and J by 4 bases, with 10 bases between. The DNA of the CDR3 is TGTGCCACGACGGGGGGTAATGAAAAACTGTTTTTT. This sequence encodes CATTGGNEKLFF.

V usage is TRBV21-1 and J usage is TRBJ1-4. TRBV21-1 is a pseudogene segment. CDR3 size: 16 residues. Here the CDR3 DNA reads TGTGCCAGCAGTCTCCGGGAGTGCCCTTTTAATGAAAAACTGTTTTTT. Protein: CASSLRECPFNEKLFF.

The rearrangement uses TRBV5-1 and TRBJ2-3; no clear D. CDR1 is SGHRS and CDR2 is YFSETQ in the germline V gene. The germline V and J ends were trimmed by 5 bases and 6 bases, with 16 bases remaining between them. This CDR3 is 14 amino acids long. CDR3 protein: CASSLDSGSDTQYF. Written as DNA, the CDR3 is TGCGCCAGCAGTTTAGATTCGGGTTCGGATACGCAGTATTTT.

V gene TRBV7-9 combines with J gene TRBJ2-5; 11 bases line up with TRBD2. CDR3 length: 16 residues. Germline V gives CDR1 SEHNR, CDR2 FQNEAQ (reference sequence). V trimming: 5 bases; J trimming: 6 bases; junction bases outside the gene matches: 11. CDR3 DNA: TGTGCCAGCAGCCCCCCGGGGACTAGCGGCGGCAAGACCCAGTACTTC. Its protein is CASSPPGTSGGKTQYF. Looking up the rest from reference TRBV7-9 and TRBJ2-5 gives the full variable domain: DTGVSQNPRHKITKRGQNVTFRCDPISEHNRLYWYRQTLGQGPEFLTYFQNEAQLEKSRLLSDRFSAERPKGSFSTLEIQRTEQGDSAMYLCASSPPGTSGGKTQYFGPGTRLLVL.

This chain joins TRBV5-1 and TRBJ1-5; 7 nucleotides align to TRBD1. V shed 4 bases, J shed 7 bases, and the junction held 8 bases outside the gene matches. This CDR3 region has 14 residues. Looked up from germline, CDR1 is SGHRS and CDR2 is YFSETQ. Here the CDR3 reads CASSPGTEMQPQHF. CDR3 bases: TGCGCCAGCAGCCCCGGGACAGAAATGCAGCCCCAGCATTTT. Variable domain in full (rest from reference TRBV5-1 and TRBJ1-5): KAGVTQTPRYLIKTRGQQVTLSCSPISGHRSVSWYQQTPGQGLQFLFEYFSETQRNKGNFPGRFSGRQFSNSRSEMNVSTLELGDSALYLCASSPGTEMQPQHFGDGTRLSIL.

The chain is built from TRBV27 and TRBJ2-1; 7 bases match TRBD2. There are 17 residues in the CDR3. V lost 1 base to trimming and J lost 5 bases; unmatched junction nucleotides: 11. Germline V gene data show CDR1 as MNHEY and CDR2 as SMNVEV (reference sequence). The CDR3, as DNA: TGTGCCAGCAGTTTATTCGCCGGGACTACCCCCAACAATGAGCAGTTCTTC. Translated: CASSLFAGTTPNNEQFF.

The gene calls are TRBV29-1 and TRBJ1-4; 7 positions match TRBD1. Germline V lookup: CDR1 SQVTM, CDR2 ANQGSEA. The CDR3 has 15 amino acids. V was pared by 4 bases and J by 8 bases, with 13 bases of the junction left unmatched. In nucleotides, the CDR3 is TGCAGCGTTGGGTGTAGGGGGCGTCCCGGCGAAAAACTGTTTTTT. As protein: CSVGCRGRPGEKLFF.

A few counts support this clone. The chain links TRBV27 to TRBJ1-1; D may be TRBD1 (5 bases). Deletions cut 7 bases from V and 1 base from J, with 16 bases between. The germline V gene encodes CDR1 MNHEY and CDR2 SMNVEV (reference sequence). The CDR3 loop spans 15 amino acids. CDR3 residues: CASKDLGRGNTEAFF. Written as DNA, the CDR3 is TGTGCCAGCAAGGACCTCGGTAGGGGGAACACTGAAGCTTTCTTT.

This rearrangement joins TRBV7-3 to TRBJ2-1; D is unclear. The germline V gene encodes CDR1 SGHTA and CDR2 FQGTGA. CDR3 length: 13 residues. Deletions cut 5 bases from V and 4 bases from J, with 9 bases between. The CDR3 spells CASSPASYNEQFF. DNA for the CDR3: TGTGCCAGCAGCCCAGCGAGTTACAATGAGCAGTTCTTC.

The V call is TRBV2, the J call TRBJ1-3; 9 nucleotides match TRBD1. This CDR3 is built from 15 residues. With V trimmed by 4 bases and J by 3 bases, 4 bases remained unmatched. The germline CDR1 and CDR2 sequences are SNHLY and FYNNEI. CDR3 coding DNA: TGTGCCAGCAGTGGCCGGGACAGGGTTGGAAACACCATATATTTT. This encodes CASSGRDRVGNTIYF. The full variable domain, in which reference TRBV2 and TRBJ1-3 provide the parts outside the CDR3, is EPEVTQTPSHQVTQMGQEVILRCVPISNHLYFYWYRQILGQKVEFLVSFYNNEISEKSEIFDDQFSVERPDGSNFTLKIRSTKLEDSAMYFCASSGRDRVGNTIYFGEGSWLTVV.

The J gene is TRBJ1-1, the V gene TRBV6-5; no firm D call. V was trimmed by 0 bases and J by 1 base, leaving 6 bases between them. Per germline, CDR1 MNHEY and CDR2 SVGAGI. This CDR3 spans 14 amino acids. This CDR3 reads CASSYSAGNTEAFF. CDR3 sequence (DNA): TGTGCCAGCAGTTACTCCGCAGGGAACACTGAAGCTTTCTTT.

The chain links TRBV19 to TRBJ1-5; 7 bases fit TRBD1. Trimming at V came to 5 bases and at J to 1 base, leaving 8 bases not matched to a gene. Germline V CDR1 and CDR2: LNHDA, SQIVND (reference sequence). This CDR3 has 16 residues. The DNA for the CDR3 is TGTGCCAGTAGTGGGGACAGTAGTGAAAGCAATCAGCCCCAGCATTTT. Translation gives CASSGDSSESNQPQHF.

CDR3 amino acids: CASSASSTSTDTQYF. CDR3 coding DNA: TGTGCCAGCAGCGCAAGTTCAACAAGCACAGATACGCAGTATTTT. The chain is built from TRBV9 and TRBJ2-3, with D unresolved. Trimming stripped 3 bases from V and 0 bases from J, with 11 bases between. Germline lookup yields CDR1 SGDLS and CDR2 YYNGEE. This CDR3 contains 15 residues. The variable domain in full, with the rest retrieved from reference TRBV9 and TRBJ2-3, is DSGVTQTPKHLITATGQRVTLRCSPRSGDLSVYWYQQSLDQGLQFLIQYYNGEERAKGNILERFSAQQFPDLHSELNLSSLELGDSALYFCASSASSTSTDTQYFGPGTRLTVL.

The rearrangement links TRBV6-4 to TRBJ2-1; 10 bases map to TRBD2. Germline assignment: CDR1 MRHNA and CDR2 SNTAGT. J gave up 9 bases and V 2 bases, and 10 bases lay outside the gene matches. The CDR3 length is 16 residues. DNA of the CDR3: TGTGCCAGCAGTGACGATACTAGCGGGGCTGGGAGTGAGCAGTTCTTC. This translates into CASSDDTSGAGSEQFF.

In its sample, this clone was seen once. This chain joins TRBV5-5 and TRBJ1-4, with 10 bases lining up with TRBD1. V lost 2 bases and J lost 8; bases outside the gene matches: 12. Per the germline V gene, CDR1 is SGHKS and CDR2 is YYEKEE (reference sequence). This CDR3 region has 17 residues. CDR3 in amino acids: CASSLDPGQGKWEKLFF. In DNA form, the CDR3 reads TGTGCCAGCAGCTTAGACCCGGGACAGGGGAAGTGGGAAAAACTGTTTTTT.

This chain uses TRBV27 with TRBJ2-2, with a tentative D call TRBD1 (6 bases). This CDR3 has 17 residues. Germline V gene lookup returns CDR1 MNHEY and CDR2 SMNVEV (reference sequence). The V gene lost 5 bases and the J gene lost 1 base, with 17 bases spanning the gap. The DNA of the CDR3 is TGTGCCAGCAGTCCAGAGACCGGGACATTGAACACCGGGGAGCTGTTTTTT. Its translation is CASSPETGTLNTGELFF.

In its sample, this clone was seen a few times. This chain connects TRBV7-3 to TRBJ2-5, with 10 bases fitting TRBD2. The CDR3 covers 14 residues. Germline assignment: CDR1 SGHTA and CDR2 FQGTGA. The J segment lost 5 bases and the V segment lost 6 bases, leaving 6 bases of the junction unmatched. CDR3 sequence reads: CASSLAGEVETQYF. The CDR3, as DNA: TGTGCCAGCAGTCTAGCGGGAGAGGTGGAGACCCAGTACTTC.

This chain uses TRBV6-5 with TRBJ2-5, with D perhaps TRBD1 (7 bases). V was clipped by 7 bases and J by 4 bases, with 16 bases between them. The CDR3 sequence is 14 residues long. The germline gives CDR1 MNHEY, CDR2 SVGAGI. The CDR3 reads CASTRHRGGETQYF. The CDR3 DNA reads TGTGCCAGCACCAGACACAGGGGAGGAGAGACCCAGTACTTC.